This T cell receptor beta chain was documented in a study of T cells in Graves' hyperthyroidism and ophthalmopathy (dated by TCRdb to the late 2010s). As for the study more broadly: Peripheral blood was sampled at the time of initial diagnosis, prior to any treatment. For training and testing, the 100 or so patients in the discovery cohort were randomly divided in a 7:3 ratio. An independent validation cohort of about 20 hyperthyroidism patients and 17 patients who later progressed to ophthalmopathy tested prospective prediction of ophthalmopathy. The paper reports TCR Vbeta CDR3 sequencing of some 140 peripheral blood samples: approximately 41 ophthalmopathy, about 75 hyperthyroidism and around 17 progressor patients. Thyroid tissue and blood T-cell repertoires from more than five Graves' hyperthyroidism patients were also compared in the study. To identify distinguishing TCR V-J signatures, a discovery cohort of around 100 patients was used, comprising some 45 with Graves' ophthalmopathy and 57 with stable Graves' hyperthyroidism. Following sampling, methimazole starting at 30 mg daily was given to hyperthyroidism patients, and high-dose intravenous methylprednisolone was given to ophthalmopathy patients. The paper's findings and limits, for the study overall: In validation, the model predicted progression to ophthalmopathy with approximately 69% sensitivity and less than 80% specificity, a median of 6.5 months before onset. Sample size was not statistically predetermined, and investigators were not blinded to group allocation. A 13 V-J signature model separated ophthalmopathy from stable hyperthyroidism, with approximately 87% sensitivity and around 84% specificity in cross-validation and 80%/75% in testing. Most expanded thyroid clonotypes (frequency above 0.001) were also found in blood, which suggests that blood repertoires may mirror thyroid immune responses.

Stable Graves' hyperthyroidism was defined as no progression to ophthalmopathy during 18 months of follow-up. Hyperthyroidism patients were newly diagnosed, had a disease duration of under 2 months, and were aged 18 to 65 years. Any patient with an uncontrolled infection, another autoimmune disease, pregnancy or lactation was excluded. Diagnoses were established on the basis of clinical symptoms, serum thyroxine and TRAb, thyroid ultrasound, and orbital computed tomography. PBMCs were separated from approximately 9.9 ml of fresh peripheral blood using Ficoll-Paque density gradient centrifugation. Total RNA was extracted with Trizol reagent, and quality was checked on an Agilent 2100 Bioanalyzer. The TCR beta CDR3 regions were amplified from RNA transcripts. The TCR CDR3 was subjected to a first round of RT-PCR using the HTBI primer set and the Qiagen OneStep RT-PCR kit. Libraries were constructed in a second round of multiplex PCR, after which size selection and purification were carried out. The libraries were sequenced on an Illumina HiSeq2000 using paired-end 100 bp reads. The published analysis was carried out like this. SOAPnuke was used to process the raw data, removing reads that contained adapters or uncalled bases, had a mean Phred below 15, or lacked an exact match to the constant primer or identifier. COPE v1.2.5 was used to merge high-quality paired reads, and clonotypes were defined as unique nucleotide sequences. MiTCR v1.1 was used to align the clonotypes against IMGT TRBV, TRBD and TRBJ reference segments. The analysis was restricted to V-J combinations with a frequency above 0.0001, which together covered approximately 99% of the repertoires. A TCS score was defined as the ratio of F50 (clonal expansion) to E x V (chaos), with BLOSUM62-based TCRdist applied between CDR3 peptides within each V-J. Welch's t-statistics and random forest reduced fewer than 600 V-J features to some 14, which were used in a naive Bayes classifier (R e1071). Thyroid-blood repertoire similarity was quantified with the Morisita-Horn index. TCRdb's own reprocessing of the public reads used fastp at Q25 and MiXCR and kept productive beta chains. Rows with one shared CDR3 protein collapse into an entry with the most common genes and DNA. TCRdb's processing, not the authors' own work, is the source of the V and J calls. This sample gives hundreds of thousands of distinct CDR3 sequences in total; 35% of them show up just once. Roughly 30% of the sample is in the top ten clones.

Per the germline V gene, MGHDK is the CDR1 and SYGVNS is the CDR2. Its CDR3 holds 16 amino acids, cysteine through phenylalanine. CDR3 DNA only is kept here, 48 bases in frame from base 1. V is clipped by 0 bases and J by 7 bases, and the sequence between their germline boundaries is 18 bases long. Concerning this clonotype itself: Its antigen has not been determined. Base quality data are lacking; no much larger clone is found one base away.

Sequenced input: blood. The TCR was taken from a middle-aged woman with Graves' hyperthyroidism. The sequence is built from TRBV25-1 and TRBJ1-2; TRBD1 is a weak D gene call, 5 bases matching. Read as DNA, the sequence is TGTGCCAGCAGTGAATATGGGACGAGGGGCTACGGTGGCTACACCTTC. It translates to CASSEYGTRGYGGYTF.